These T cell receptor beta chains were read from a single sample in a study of shared clonotypes between healthy human individuals. This table comes from immunoSEQ multiplex PCR, and its TCRdb copy is limited to in-frame clones, with some not included. Of approximately 2,000,000 clones listed, about 93% are singletons. Sequences were obtained from naive CD8+ T cells from PBMCs. The origin of the receptors is a man between 18 and 29 years old in good health. Some clones in this sample may be carry-over from other donors' samples. Each CDR3 is given with its conserved first and last residue. The order of the fields is CDR3 length, V gene, J gene, CDR3 protein.

CDR3 length: 13
V gene: TRBV7-9
J gene: TRBJ1-2
CDR3 protein: CASSSGLGYGYTF

CDR3 length: 12
V gene: TRBV7-9
J gene: TRBJ2-1
CDR3 protein: CASSRSHNEQFF

CDR3 length: 15
V gene: TRBV4-3
J gene: TRBJ2-1
CDR3 protein: CASSRDVSSYNEQFF

CDR3 length: 14
V gene: TRBV6-1
J gene: TRBJ2-3
CDR3 protein: CASSAGQGRDTQYF

CDR3 length: 16
V gene: TRBV6-1
J gene: TRBJ1-1
CDR3 protein: CASSAGLRYMNTEAFF

CDR3 length: 14
V gene: TRBV2
J gene: TRBJ1-1
CDR3 protein: CASGPGHPNTEAFF

CDR3 length: 16
V gene: TRBV4-3
J gene: TRBJ1-4
CDR3 protein: CASSLLFAGASEKLFF

CDR3 length: 11
V gene: TRBV29-1
J gene: TRBJ2-1
CDR3 protein: CSVLVAGEPFF

CDR3 length: 16
V gene: TRBV7-8
J gene: TRBJ2-7
CDR3 protein: CASSLVRRTSSYEQYF

CDR3 length: 18
V gene: TRBV7-3
J gene: TRBJ1-1
CDR3 protein: CASTPRGRHREENTEAFF

CDR3 length: 14
V gene: TRBV14
J gene: TRBJ1-2
CDR3 protein: CASSLLRDSGGYTF

CDR3 length: 15
V gene: TRBV19
J gene: TRBJ1-1
CDR3 protein: CASRPDSRTGVGAFF

CDR3 length: 12
V gene: TRBV27
J gene: TRBJ1-5
CDR3 protein: CASSPHNQPQHF

CDR3 length: 19
V gene: TRBV5-4
J gene: TRBJ1-2
CDR3 protein: CASQPLHGQGTPSNYGYTF

CDR3 length: 17
V gene: TRBV4-1
J gene: TRBJ2-7
CDR3 protein: CASSHHRDIQSLYEQYF

CDR3 length: 20
V gene: TRBV4-3
J gene: TRBJ2-3
CDR3 protein: CASSQDPPPSGSPGTDTQYF

CDR3 length: 16
V gene: TRBV7-9
J gene: TRBJ2-1
CDR3 protein: CASSFRLAGGGNEQFF

CDR3 length: 18
V gene: TRBV9
J gene: TRBJ2-3
CDR3 protein: CASSPQGHTSGLTDTQYF

CDR3 length: 15
V gene: TRBV7-2
J gene: TRBJ2-7
CDR3 protein: CASSLFLDRTYEQYF

CDR3 length: 16
V gene: TRBV5-1
J gene: TRBJ2-5
CDR3 protein: CASSEGTSGNRETQYF

CDR3 length: 13
V gene: TRBV28
J gene: TRBJ2-7
CDR3 protein: CASSLSQVDEQYF

CDR3 length: 13
V gene: TRBV29-1
J gene: TRBJ2-7
CDR3 protein: CSVGGDSSREQYF

CDR3 length: 15
V gene: TRBV6-5
J gene: TRBJ2-7
CDR3 protein: CASSYSEGRTYEQYF

CDR3 length: 15
V gene: TRBV7-2
J gene: TRBJ1-5
CDR3 protein: CASSLDRGSNQPQHF

CDR3 length: 13
V gene: TRBV6-5
J gene: TRBJ2-7
CDR3 protein: CASSWGGRYEQYF

CDR3 length: 15
V gene: TRBV29-1
J gene: TRBJ1-2
CDR3 protein: CSVPKQGGITDGYTF

CDR3 length: 17
V gene: TRBV4-2
J gene: TRBJ2-3
CDR3 protein: CASSQEVKGQFIDTQYF

CDR3 length: 13
V gene: TRBV15
J gene: -
CDR3 protein: CATSTTRRLEQYF

CDR3 length: 15
V gene: TRBV7-8
J gene: TRBJ2-5
CDR3 protein: CASSLERGAQETQYF

CDR3 length: 16
V gene: TRBV19
J gene: TRBJ2-1
CDR3 protein: CASTPTHSGFYNEQFF

CDR3 length: 11
V gene: TRBV7-9
J gene: TRBJ1-2
CDR3 protein: CASSNRTGTTF

CDR3 length: 15
V gene: TRBV27
J gene: TRBJ2-7
CDR3 protein: CASRRIGGSGNEQYF

CDR3 length: 15
V gene: TRBV2
J gene: TRBJ2-4
CDR3 protein: CASSDRDTYGNIQYF

CDR3 length: 16
V gene: TRBV14
J gene: TRBJ2-7
CDR3 protein: CASSKVGTASRYEQYF

CDR3 length: 15
V gene: TRBV5-1
J gene: TRBJ1-2
CDR3 protein: CASILRAGDLGGYTF

CDR3 length: 17
V gene: TRBV7-9
J gene: TRBJ1-3
CDR3 protein: CASSPPPTGHSGNTIYF

CDR3 length: 17
V gene: TRBV27
J gene: TRBJ2-1
CDR3 protein: CASSSAPGRSSYNEQFF

CDR3 length: 14
V gene: TRBV5-6
J gene: TRBJ2-5
CDR3 protein: CASSSGTGQETQYF

CDR3 length: 16
V gene: TRBV9
J gene: TRBJ2-7
CDR3 protein: CASSGTTGVHLYEQYF

CDR3 length: 16
V gene: TRBV28
J gene: TRBJ2-1
CDR3 protein: CASSFPSSGTWNEQFF

CDR3 length: 11
V gene: TRBV10-3
J gene: TRBJ2-7
CDR3 protein: CAIRVGNEQYF

CDR3 length: 14
V gene: TRBV5-6
J gene: TRBJ2-5
CDR3 protein: CASSLVPDRETQYF

CDR3 length: 15
V gene: TRBV11-2
J gene: TRBJ2-5
CDR3 protein: CASSLSYGRQETQYF